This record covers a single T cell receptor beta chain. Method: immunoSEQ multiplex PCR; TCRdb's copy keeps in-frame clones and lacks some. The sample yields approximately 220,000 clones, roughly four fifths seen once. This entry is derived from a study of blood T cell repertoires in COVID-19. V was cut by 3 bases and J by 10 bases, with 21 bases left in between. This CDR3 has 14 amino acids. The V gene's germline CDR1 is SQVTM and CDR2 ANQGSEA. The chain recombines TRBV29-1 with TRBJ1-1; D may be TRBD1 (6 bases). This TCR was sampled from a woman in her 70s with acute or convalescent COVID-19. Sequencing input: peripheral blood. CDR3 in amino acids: CSVDPLTGQVGAFF. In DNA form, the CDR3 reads TGCAGCGTTGACCCCCTGACAGGTCAGGTGGGAGCTTTCTTT.